The 8 T cell receptor beta chains reported below all come from one sample, sequenced in a study of identical twins. MiXCR was run by TCRdb on the 5' RACE reads, yielding one entry per CDR3 protein. In the table there are under 250,000 distinct CDR3 sequences, 7.5% of which are singletons. In addition, the sample was reused for a study of yellow fever vaccine responses in identical twins.

Sequencing was carried out using CD8+ T cells sorted from blood. Source of these receptors: a woman between 18 and 29 years old in good health.

The chain joins TRBV3-1 to TRBJ2-7, with 10 bases identical to TRBD1. With 6 bases clipped from V and 5 bases from J, the junction kept 13 bases outside the gene matches. The CDR3 extends over 16 amino acids. The germline V gene encodes CDR1 LGHDT and CDR2 YNNKEL (reference sequence). CDR3 nucleotide sequence: TGTGCCAGCAGGATTCAGACCGGGACAGGGGCCCACGAGCAGTACTTC. Protein product: CASRIQTGTGAHEQYF.

This clonotype was detected only a few times. The CDR3: CASSPSGTSGYNEQFF. DNA for the CDR3: TGTGCCAGCAGCCCTTCCGGGACTAGCGGTTACAATGAGCAGTTCTTC. The gene calls are TRBV5-6 and TRBJ2-1, with 11 nucleotides matching TRBD2. CDR3 length: 16 amino acids. Looked up from germline, CDR1 is SGHDT and CDR2 is YYEEEE. Trimming at V came to 4 bases and at J to 4 bases, leaving 7 bases not matched to a gene.

The table lists this clonotype with many counts. The rearrangement uses TRBV5-1 and TRBJ2-3, with D perhaps matching TRBD1 (6 bases). Per the germline V gene, CDR1 is SGHRS and CDR2 is YFSETQ. The CDR3 runs to 14 residues. The V and J ends lost 1 base and 6 bases respectively, with 12 bases between them. DNA for the CDR3: TGCGCCAGCAGCTTGTGGCAGGGGTCGGATACGCAGTATTTT. Protein product: CASSLWQGSDTQYF.

At least ten counts were recorded for this clonotype. V usage is TRBV29-1 and J usage is TRBJ2-3; D is perhaps TRBD2 (5 bases). Trimming cost V 2 bases and J 2 bases, with 14 bases left between them. Germline CDR1 SQVTM, CDR2 ANQGSEA. The CDR3 covers 15 residues. CDR3 protein: CSVEYSERDTDTQYF. The CDR3 DNA follows: TGCAGCGTTGAATATTCTGAGAGGGACACAGATACGCAGTATTTT.

This clonotype has just a few counts. The chain couples TRBV7-9 to TRBJ2-1; 13 nucleotides match TRBD2. Germline lookup yields CDR1 SEHNR and CDR2 FQNEAQ (reference sequence). With V trimmed by 2 bases and J by 8 bases, 3 bases remained unmatched. The CDR3 consists of 15 residues. CDR3 loop: CASSLILAGGDEQFF. The CDR3 DNA is TGTGCCAGCAGCTTAATACTAGCGGGAGGGGATGAGCAGTTCTTC.

This clonotype has a handful of counts. This chain joins TRBV4-1 and TRBJ2-7; D gene unclear. CDR3 length equals 14 residues. Germline loops: CDR1 MGHRA, CDR2 YSYEKL. Trimming shortened V by 5 bases and J by 0 bases, and 11 bases separated the two germline ends. CDR3 in amino acids: CASSFQTPSYEQYF. Here the CDR3 DNA reads TGCGCCAGCAGCTTTCAGACTCCCTCCTACGAGCAGTACTTC.

This clonotype has only a few counts. The V gene is TRBV2, the J gene TRBJ1-1; possibly TRBD1 for D (6 bases). The V end was cut by 6 bases, the J end by 3 bases, with 20 bases between. Germline V gene data show CDR1 as SNHLY and CDR2 as FYNNEI. This CDR3 has 16 amino acids. The CDR3 here is CASSDEVERGYTEAFF. In DNA, the CDR3 is TGTGCCAGCAGCGACGAGGTGGAGAGGGGGTACACTGAAGCTTTCTTT.

This clonotype was seen ten or more times. The J gene is TRBJ1-1, the V gene TRBV28; TRBD1 is a possible D gene (5 bases). Trimming pared 7 bases from V and 2 bases from J, leaving 14 bases between. The CDR3 has 14 amino acids. CDR1 is MDHEN and CDR2 is SYDVKM in the germline V gene. Here the CDR3 DNA reads TGTGCCAGCATCAAAACCGGGGGAAACACTGAAGCTTTCTTT. Translating it yields CASIKTGGNTEAFF.